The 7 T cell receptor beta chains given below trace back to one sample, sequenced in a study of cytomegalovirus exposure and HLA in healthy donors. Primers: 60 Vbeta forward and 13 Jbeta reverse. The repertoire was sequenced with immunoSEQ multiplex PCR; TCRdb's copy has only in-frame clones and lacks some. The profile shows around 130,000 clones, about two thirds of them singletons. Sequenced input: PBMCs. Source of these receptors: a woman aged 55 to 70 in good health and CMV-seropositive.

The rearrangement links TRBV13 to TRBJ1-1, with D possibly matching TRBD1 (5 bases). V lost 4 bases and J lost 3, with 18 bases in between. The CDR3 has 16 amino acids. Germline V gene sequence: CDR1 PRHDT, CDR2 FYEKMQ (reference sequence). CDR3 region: CASSSARQREDTEAFF. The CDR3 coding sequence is TGTGCCAGCAGCTCCGCTAGACAGCGCGAGGACACTGAAGCTTTCTTT.

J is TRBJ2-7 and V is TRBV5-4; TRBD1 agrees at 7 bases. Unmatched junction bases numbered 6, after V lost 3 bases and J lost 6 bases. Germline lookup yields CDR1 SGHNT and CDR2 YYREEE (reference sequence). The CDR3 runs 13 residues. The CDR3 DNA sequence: TGTGCCAGCAGCTACTACAGGGGTTCCGAGCAGTACTTC. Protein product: CASSYYRGSEQYF.

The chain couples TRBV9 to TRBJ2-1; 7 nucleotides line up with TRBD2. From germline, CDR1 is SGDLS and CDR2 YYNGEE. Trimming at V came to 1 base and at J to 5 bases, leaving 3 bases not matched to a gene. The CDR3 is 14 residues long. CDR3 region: CASSVSGIDNEQFF. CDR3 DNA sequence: TGTGCCAGCAGCGTAAGCGGGATCGACAATGAGCAGTTCTTC.

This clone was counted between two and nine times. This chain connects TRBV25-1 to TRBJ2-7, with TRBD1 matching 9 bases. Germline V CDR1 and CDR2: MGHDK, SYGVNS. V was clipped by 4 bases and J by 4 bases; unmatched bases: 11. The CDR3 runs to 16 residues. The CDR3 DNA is TGTGCCAGCAGTGCTGGGGGGGGACAGGGTTATTACGAGCAGTACTTC. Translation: CASSAGGGQGYYEQYF.

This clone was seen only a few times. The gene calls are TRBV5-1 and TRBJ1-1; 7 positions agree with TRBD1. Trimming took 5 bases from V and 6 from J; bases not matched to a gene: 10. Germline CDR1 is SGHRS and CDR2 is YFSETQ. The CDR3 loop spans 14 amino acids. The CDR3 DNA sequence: TGCGCCAGCAGGATGGAGGGGGCCCTCTCTGAAGCTTTCTTT. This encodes CASRMEGALSEAFF.

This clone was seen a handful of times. The CDR3 sequence is CASTYRGGSYNEQFF. The CDR3, as DNA: TGTGCCAGCACCTACAGGGGAGGCTCCTACAATGAGCAGTTCTTC. This chain joins TRBV5-6 and TRBJ2-1; tentatively, D is TRBD1 (7 bases). The germline CDR1 and CDR2 sequences are SGHDT and YYEEEE. The CDR3 extends over 15 amino acids. Trimming shortened V by 6 bases and J by 0 bases, and 13 bases separated the two germline ends. Full variable domain (remainder filled in from reference TRBV5-6 and TRBJ2-1): DAGVTQSPTHLIKTRGQQVTLRCSPKSGHDTVSWYQQALGQGPQFIFQYYEEEERQRGNFPDRFSGHQFPNYSSELNVNALLLGDSALYLCASTYRGGSYNEQFFGPGTRLTVL.

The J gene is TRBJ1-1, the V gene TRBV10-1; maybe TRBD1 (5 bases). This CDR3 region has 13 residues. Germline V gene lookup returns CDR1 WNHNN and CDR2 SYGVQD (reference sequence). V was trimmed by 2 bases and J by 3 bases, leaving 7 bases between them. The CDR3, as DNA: TGCGCCAGCAGTGAGGACAGCTACACTGAAGCTTTCTTT. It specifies CASSEDSYTEAFF.